The rows below give T cell receptor beta chains drawn from one sample of a study of shared clonotypes between healthy human individuals. Assay: immunoSEQ multiplex PCR; the TCRdb copy retains only in-frame clones and omits some. The sample has 1,500,000 or so clones, roughly 96% seen once. Sample: naive CD4+ T cells sorted from blood. Receptors originate from a man aged 25-45 years in good health. Each CDR3 is given with its conserved first and last residue. A D gene is named only where the DNA matches it firmly. The listing skips clone size in some rows; elsewhere it reads once, few, many or a size class.

J gene,clone size,D gene,V gene,CDR3 DNA,CDR3 protein
TRBJ2-7,.,.,TRBV7-6,TGTGCCAGCAGCTTAGCGTTGGAGGGCGAGCAGTACTTC,CASSLALEGEQYF
TRBJ1-3,.,.,TRBV7-9,TGTGCCAGCAGCTTATTGGAGATCTCTGGAAACACCATATATTTT,CASSLLEISGNTIYF
TRBJ1-4,.,TRBD1,TRBV25-1,TGTGCCAGCAGTTCCATTGACAGGGGTAATGAAAAACTGTTTTTT,CASSSIDRGNEKLFF
TRBJ1-1,.,.,TRBV19,TGTGCCAGTAGGACGGACAGAAAGAACACTGAAGCTTTCTTT,CASRTDRKNTEAFF
TRBJ2-1,.,.,TRBV14,TGTGCCAGCAGCCATATCCGCACCTACAATGAGCAGTTCTTC,CASSHIRTYNEQFF
TRBJ2-3,.,TRBD1,TRBV19,TGTGCCAGTAGTACCGGGACAGGGGGCGTCGGGACGCAGTATTTT,CASSTGTGGVGTQYF
TRBJ2-7,.,.,TRBV19,TGTGCCAGTAGTACCAGACTGGTTAGCTCCTACGAGCAGTACTTC,CASSTRLVSSYEQYF
TRBJ1-5,.,.,TRBV6-1,TGTGCCAGCAGCGCGACTAATATTCAGCCCCAGCATTTT,CASSATNIQPQHF
TRBJ1-5,.,.,TRBV28,TGTGCCAGCAGTGGCAGGGATTCGAATAGGGCCCAGCATTTT,CASSGRDSNRAQHF
TRBJ2-7,once,.,TRBV4-2,TGTGCCAGCAGCCAACTCGAGTCCACAAACTACGAGCAGTACTTC,CASSQLESTNYEQYF
TRBJ2-1,.,TRBD2,TRBV6-4,TGTGCCAGCAGTGACATCACTAGCGGGTTGAATGAGCAGTTCTTC,CASSDITSGLNEQFF
TRBJ2-5,.,.,TRBV18,TGTGCCAGCTCACCCAACGGGGGGCTTGGGGAGACCCAGTACTTC,CASSPNGGLGETQYF
TRBJ2-7,.,TRBD2,TRBV5-1,TGCGCCAGCAGCTTGGGACTAGCGGGATCCTACGAGCAGTACTTC,CASSLGLAGSYEQYF
TRBJ1-1,.,.,TRBV29-1,TGCAGCGTTAGCCGGGCCAAAGCTTTCTTT,CSVSRAKAFF
TRBJ2-7,.,.,TRBV10-3,TGTGCCATCAGTGAGAAGACACCAACCTACGAGCAGTACTTC,CAISEKTPTYEQYF
TRBJ2-2,once,.,TRBV19,TGTGCCAGTAGTGCCAGGGTGACCGGGGAGCTGTTTTTT,CASSARVTGELFF
TRBJ2-7,.,TRBD1,TRBV6-5,TGTGCCAGCAGTTACCGGGACAGCTCCTACGAGCAGTACTTC,CASSYRDSSYEQYF
TRBJ2-1,.,TRBD2,TRBV4-3,TGCGCCAGCAGCCAACAGCGGGAGGGCAACAATGAGCAGTTCTTC,CASSQQREGNNEQFF
TRBJ2-2,.,.,TRBV7-7,TGTGCTAGCAGCTCATCCGGGACACCCACCGGGGAGCTGTTTTTT,CASSSSGTPTGELFF
TRBJ2-7,.,TRBD2,TRBV5-6,TGTGCCAGCAGCCGGGGGGTTAGCGCTGAGCAGTACTTC,CASSRGVSAEQYF
TRBJ2-3,.,.,TRBV7-2,TGTGCCAGCAGCTCGGACGGAATAACCCCGACAGATACGCAGTATTTT,CASSSDGITPTDTQYF
TRBJ2-7,.,.,TRBV11-2,TGTGCCAGCAGCTTAAGGTACGGACAGCTGATACCCTACGAGCAGTACTTC,CASSLRYGQLIPYEQYF
TRBJ2-7,.,TRBD2,TRBV5-1,TGCGCCAGCAGCTTCGTAGCGGGAGTTAACGAGCAGTACTTC,CASSFVAGVNEQYF
TRBJ2-3,.,TRBD2,TRBV28,TGTGCCAGCACGAACCTAGCGGCTAGCACAGATACGCAGTATTTT,CASTNLAASTDTQYF
TRBJ2-7,.,TRBD1,TRBV19,TGTGCCAGTCAAGACAGGGGCTACGAGCAGTACTTC,CASQDRGYEQYF
TRBJ1-1,.,.,TRBV13,TGTGCCAGCAGCTGGACGAACACTGAAGCTTTCTTT,CASSWTNTEAFF
TRBJ2-1,.,TRBD1,TRBV19,TGTGCCAGTCTAGGACAGGGGGCTCGCAATGAGCAGTTCTTC,CASLGQGARNEQFF
TRBJ1-3,.,.,TRBV6-6,TGTGCCAGCAGTTCGAGAACAGGGTCCGGAAACACCATATATTTT,CASSSRTGSGNTIYF
TRBJ2-5,.,.,TRBV5-1,TGCGCCAGCAGATCTATTGGTTGGGTTGGAGAGACCCAGTACTTC,CASRSIGWVGETQYF
TRBJ2-2,.,.,TRBV30,TGTGCCTGGAGCGTCTTGAACACCGGGGAGCTGTTTTTT,CAWSVLNTGELFF
TRBJ2-1,.,TRBD1,TRBV7-9,TGTGCCAGCAGCTCGGGACAGTATAACAATGAGCAGTTCTTC,CASSSGQYNNEQFF
TRBJ1-5,few,.,TRBV7-2,TGTGCCAGCAGCTTAGCGTTTCAGCCCCAGCATTTT,CASSLAFQPQHF
TRBJ1-1,.,.,TRBV9,TGTGCCAGCAGCGTAGCACCGGGCACTGAAGCTTTCTTT,CASSVAPGTEAFF
TRBJ2-3,once,TRBD2,TRBV27,TGTGCCAGCAGTTCCGGGAGGGGTTCTAGCACAGATACGCAGTATTTT,CASSSGRGSSTDTQYF
TRBJ2-5,.,.,TRBV6-5,TGTGCCAGCAGTTACTCGGGGGTGGAGGAGACCCAGTACTTC,CASSYSGVEETQYF
TRBJ1-4,.,.,TRBV28,TGTGCCAGCAGTTTACTCCTTAGCCGGGCACATCATGAAAAACTGTTTTTT,CASSLLLSRAHHEKLFF
TRBJ1-2,.,.,TRBV2,TGTGCCAGCAGTGAAGTTCGGTTCAGCTACACCTTC,CASSEVRFSYTF
TRBJ2-1,.,.,TRBV7-7,TGTGCTAGCAGCTTAGCGTCAAGGGACAATGAGCAGTTCTTC,CASSLASRDNEQFF
TRBJ1-2,.,.,TRBV5-5,TGTGCCAGCAGCTTGGAAGCGGGGGCCAACTATGGCTACACCTTC,CASSLEAGANYGYTF
TRBJ2-1,.,TRBD2,TRBV2,TGTGCCAGCAGTGTTGATGCTAGCGGGAGGCCTCCGTTAAACAATGAGCAGTTCTTC,CASSVDASGRPPLNNEQFF
TRBJ2-1,.,TRBD2,TRBV5-1,TGCGCCAGCAGCTCGGGACTAGCGGCTAGCTCCTACAATGAGCAGTTCTTC,CASSSGLAASSYNEQFF
TRBJ2-7,.,.,TRBV27,TGTGCCAGCAGACAGGCAGGGGCCCACTACGAGCAGTACTTC,CASRQAGAHYEQYF
TRBJ2-3,.,.,TRBV7-2,TGTGCCAGCAGCTTCCGGCCTCGCGGTACGCAGTATTTT,CASSFRPRGTQYF
TRBJ1-1,.,.,TRBV19,TGTGCCAGTAGTCAATATCAGGTATTCACTGAAGCTTTCTTT,CASSQYQVFTEAFF
TRBJ1-3,.,.,TRBV7-9,TGTGCCAGCAGCTCCCCGAGGGTCTCTAACTCTGGAAACACCATATATTTT,CASSSPRVSNSGNTIYF
TRBJ1-1,.,.,TRBV7-9,TGTGCCAGCAGCCCCCGTGGGTTTGGGGACACTGAAGCTTTCTTT,CASSPRGFGDTEAFF
TRBJ2-6,.,TRBD1,TRBV2,TGTGCCAGGACAGGGGCGGGGGCCAACGTCCTGACTTTC,CARTGAGANVLTF
TRBJ2-3,.,TRBD2,TRBV4-2,TGTGCCAGCAGCCAACTCGGAAATGGGGGGGGGACAGATACGCAGTATTTT,CASSQLGNGGGTDTQYF
TRBJ2-5,.,.,TRBV29-1,TGCAGCGTCGGGGTGGCAGCCCAAGAGACCCAGTACTTC,CSVGVAAQETQYF
TRBJ1-4,.,TRBD1,TRBV14,TGTGCCAGCAGCCAGCCGGGACAGGGAATTAATGAAAAACTGTTTTTT,CASSQPGQGINEKLFF
TRBJ2-2,.,.,TRBV9,TGTGCCAGCAGCCCACACTTGGACACCGGGGAGCTGTTTTTT,CASSPHLDTGELFF
TRBJ1-5,.,TRBD1,TRBV19,TGTGCCAGTAGTGAGGGGACAGGGGGTAGCAATCAGCCCCAGCATTTT,CASSEGTGGSNQPQHF
TRBJ1-3,.,.,TRBV6-5,TGTGCCAGCAGTTACGATTGGTCGGGAAACACCATATATTTT,CASSYDWSGNTIYF
TRBJ2-6,.,TRBD1,TRBV4-3,TGCGCCAGCAGCGGACAGGGGACCGGGGCCAACGTCCTGACTTTC,CASSGQGTGANVLTF